The 28 T cell receptor beta chains below all came from one sample that was sequenced in a study of identical twins (TCRdb year 2016). Library generation was performed with 5' RACE. The sequencer was an Illumina HiSeq 2000. TCRdb reanalyzed the raw reads on its own, using fastp at Q25 for trimming and MiXCR for clone calling, and kept in-frame beta chains. Each record represents a unique CDR3 protein, reported with the most common genes and DNA among its rows. This sample comprises around 1.7 million distinct CDR3 sequences, around a third of them detected only once. Of the sample, around 0.25% is held by the ten largest clones. Material for sequencing was cord blood. The receptors originated from a newborn girl in good health.

The chain employs TRBV27 and TRBJ2-1; a possible D gene is TRBD2 (6 bases). Per germline, CDR1 MNHEY and CDR2 SMNVEV (reference sequence). V lost 5 bases, J lost 6 bases, and 14 bases lay in between. CDR3 length equals 14 residues. The CDR3 region has the DNA TGTGCCAGCAGTCAGGGACTGCGGTTCAATGAGCAGTTCTTC. It yields the protein CASSQGLRFNEQFF.

The genes are TRBV6-1 and TRBJ1-1, with 8 bases identical to TRBD1. Germline V gene data show CDR1 as MNHNS and CDR2 as SASEGT. V dropped 4 bases and J dropped 4; count of bases not matched to a gene: 11. The CDR3 is 16 amino acids. CDR3 in DNA: TGTGCCAGCAGTGGAAACCAGGGGGCAAGGGCCACTGAAGCTTTCTTT. It yields the protein CASSGNQGARATEAFF.

This clonotype was seen more than once but under ten times. The chain combines TRBV11-3 with TRBJ1-4, with unresolved D. This CDR3 has 16 residues. V lost 1 base and J lost 3, with 12 bases in between. Germline V CDR1 and CDR2: SGHNT, YENEEA. CDR3: CASSLGSQRANEKLFF. The CDR3 DNA sequence: TGTGCCAGCAGCTTAGGCTCCCAGCGAGCTAATGAAAAACTGTTTTTT. Full variable domain (remainder filled in from reference TRBV11-3 and TRBJ1-4): EAGVVQSPRYKIIEKKQPVAFWCNPISGHNTLYWYLQNLGQGPELLIRYENEEAVDDSQLPKDRFSAERLKGVDSTLKIQPAELGDSAVYLCASSLGSQRANEKLFFGSGTQLSVL.

This clonotype has a handful of counts. The chain carries TRBV7-8 and TRBJ1-1; D may be TRBD1 (5 bases). Trimming took 1 base from V and 1 from J, leaving 10 bases between them. Per the germline V gene, CDR1 is SGHVS and CDR2 is FQNEAQ. The CDR3 is made up of 15 amino acids. The DNA for the CDR3 is TGTGCCAGCAGCTTAGATGGGGGATGGAACACTGAAGCTTTCTTT. It encodes CASSLDGGWNTEAFF.

J is TRBJ1-1 and V is TRBV5-4; 7 bases match TRBD1. Per the germline V gene, CDR1 is SGHNT and CDR2 is YYREEE (reference sequence). V shed 0 bases, J shed 4 bases, and the junction held 6 bases outside the gene matches. The CDR3 contains 15 residues. The CDR3 DNA is TGTGCCAGCAGCTTGGAGGCGACAGGGTTCACTGAAGCTTTCTTT. Protein: CASSLEATGFTEAFF.

This CDR3 reads CASILTGGWTEAFF. The CDR3 DNA reads TGTGCCAGCATCTTGACAGGAGGCTGGACTGAAGCTTTCTTT. V and J are TRBV6-1 and TRBJ1-1; D perhaps matches TRBD1 (6 bases). Trimming removed 7 bases at V and 5 bases at J, with 17 bases between. The length of the CDR3 is 14 residues. Germline V gene sequence: CDR1 MNHNS, CDR2 SASEGT.

This clonotype was observed a few times. This chain uses TRBV28 with TRBJ1-4; possibly TRBD1 for D (5 bases). Germline V gene sequence: CDR1 MDHEN, CDR2 SYDVKM. CDR3 length: 13 amino acids. With 7 bases removed from V and 7 bases from J, the gap between germline ends came to 13 bases. DNA for the CDR3: TGTGCCAGCACCCTTGGGGGGGTTGAAAAACTGTTTTTT. This encodes CASTLGGVEKLFF.

This clonotype was recorded a few times. The chain links TRBV5-1 to TRBJ2-1, with D possibly TRBD2 on 6 matching bases. This CDR3 is 12 amino acids long. V was clipped by 4 bases and J by 6 bases, with 8 bases between them. Germline V CDR1 and CDR2: SGHRS, YFSETQ. In nucleotides, the CDR3 is TGCGCCAGCAGCCGGAGGGTCAATGAGCAGTTCTTC. Amino acids: CASSRRVNEQFF.

The J gene is TRBJ1-2, the V gene TRBV4-1; the D is unclear. Germline-derived CDR1 and CDR2 are MGHRA and YSYEKL. V gave up 1 base and J gave up 0 bases, with 15 bases separating them. The CDR3 runs 17 residues. This chain's CDR3 is CASSQGHIRRANYGYTF. CDR3 DNA: TGCGCCAGCAGCCAAGGCCACATTAGGAGGGCTAACTATGGCTACACCTTC.

V gene TRBV28 combines with J gene TRBJ1-2; D ambiguous. CDR1 is MDHEN, CDR2 SYDVKM, per germline. V lost 3 bases to trimming and J lost 0 bases, with 11 bases between them. This CDR3 comprises 15 residues. CDR3 DNA: TGTGCCAGCAGTTTCCCCGGACTGTCTAACTATGGCTACACCTTC. This translates into CASSFPGLSNYGYTF.

On this clonotype itself: Compared with germline, one end of the junction differs, possibly owing to a read error. V gene TRBV4-2 combines with J gene TRBJ1-1; TRBD1 matches at 12 bases. The germline CDR1 and CDR2 sequences are LGHNA and YNFKEQ. This CDR3 region has 14 residues. CDR3 loop: CVSSQEGQGAGAFF. The CDR3 region has the DNA TGTGTCAGCAGCCAAGAGGGACAGGGGGCAGGAGCTTTCTTT.

The rearrangement joins TRBV6-1 to TRBJ2-1; D perhaps matches TRBD2 (6 bases). V lost 4 bases to trimming and J lost 4 bases, with 11 bases between them. Germline V gene sequence: CDR1 MNHNS, CDR2 SASEGT. The CDR3 runs to 14 residues. CDR3 amino acids: CASSVFSGYNEQFF. CDR3 nucleotides: TGTGCCAGCAGTGTATTTAGCGGTTACAATGAGCAGTTCTTC.

The V call is TRBV14, the J call TRBJ1-1; D is perhaps TRBD1 (5 bases). Trimming shortened V by 7 bases and J by 3 bases, and 21 bases separated the two germline ends. This CDR3 spans 16 amino acids. CDR1 SGHDN and CDR2 FVKESK come from the germline V gene. CDR3 bases: TGTGCCAGCACACCACGCTTCGGGGGGAGGTACACTGAAGCTTTCTTT. It codes for CASTPRFGGRYTEAFF.

The chain couples TRBV12-3 or TRBV12-4 to TRBJ2-7; D unresolved. Trimming removed 2 bases from V and 3 bases from J, with 11 bases in between. This CDR3 region has 14 residues. The CDR3 region is CASSLLQAGYEQYF. The DNA for the CDR3 is TGTGCCAGCAGTTTATTGCAGGCAGGCTACGAGCAGTACTTC.

This clonotype turned up a few times. The J gene is TRBJ2-7, the V gene TRBV5-1, with D possibly matching TRBD2 (6 bases). V was cut by 4 bases and J by 1 base, with 15 bases left in between. The CDR3 is 15 residues long. Germline CDR1 SGHRS, CDR2 YFSETQ. The CDR3 is CASSGRAGPSYEQYF. CDR3 coding DNA: TGCGCCAGCAGCGGAAGAGCGGGCCCTTCCTACGAGCAGTACTTC.

In its sample, this clonotype was seen once. The V gene is TRBV4-2, the J gene TRBJ2-7, with 10 bases lining up with TRBD2. Germline V CDR1 and CDR2: LGHNA, YNFKEQ. V gave up 3 bases and J gave up 0 bases; unmatched junction bases: 8. This CDR3 region has 17 residues. The CDR3 nucleotides read TGTGCCAGCAGCCAGCTCCAGACTAGCGGGCTCTCCTACGAGCAGTACTTC. Translation: CASSQLQTSGLSYEQYF.

Here the CDR3 DNA reads TGCAGTCCCACGGGCGGGGGTCGAGAGACCCAGTTCTTC. It codes for CSPTGGGRETQFF. This sequence joins TRBV20-1 and TRBJ2-1; 7 bases are a match to TRBD2. The germline V gene encodes CDR1 DFQATT and CDR2 SNEGSKA (reference sequence). The CDR3 loop spans 13 amino acids. With V trimmed by 8 bases and J by 13 bases, 17 bases remained unmatched.

This rearrangement joins TRBV4-1 to TRBJ2-4; D is perhaps TRBD2 (5 bases). The length of the CDR3 is 17 residues. CDR1 MGHRA and CDR2 YSYEKL come from the germline V gene. V was shortened by 0 bases and J by 4 bases, with 16 bases between the two germline ends. CDR3 sequence: CASSQEGLAKAKNIQYF. The DNA for the CDR3 is TGCGCCAGCAGCCAAGAAGGGCTAGCAAAGGCTAAAAACATTCAGTACTTC.

This clonotype was picked up many times. CDR3 coding DNA: TGCGCCAGCAGCTTGTACTTAAAACAAGAGACCCAGTACTTC. Protein: CASSLYLKQETQYF. The V and J genes are TRBV5-1 and TRBJ2-5; D is uncertain. CDR1 is SGHRS, CDR2 YFSETQ, per germline. This CDR3 region has 14 residues. The ends were cut back, 1 base at V and 2 bases at J, with 9 bases in the middle.

The J gene is TRBJ2-1, the V gene TRBV3-1, with 10 positions matching TRBD2. This CDR3 has 16 amino acids. Germline CDR1 reads LGHDT; CDR2 reads YNNKEL (reference sequence). V trimming: 5 bases; J trimming: 4 bases; junction bases outside the gene matches: 8. The CDR3 DNA reads TGTGCCAGCAGCGCGGGGGGACTAGCGATTTACAATGAGCAGTTCTTC. Translated, it gives CASSAGGLAIYNEQFF.

This chain joins TRBV29-1 and TRBJ1-5; D may be TRBD1 (6 bases). The V and J ends lost 6 bases and 3 bases respectively, with 12 bases between them. Germline V gives CDR1 SQVTM, CDR2 ANQGSEA. This CDR3 has 13 amino acids. The DNA of the CDR3 is TGCAGCGTGGCCACAGGGACCAATCAGCCCCAGCATTTT. Its protein is CSVATGTNQPQHF.

Turning to this clonotype: This may come from a read error, since a much larger clone is one base off. J is TRBJ2-3 and V is TRBV5-1, with TRBD2 as a possible D gene (5 bases). Deletions cut 0 bases from V and 2 bases from J, with 10 bases between. The germline CDR1 and CDR2 sequences are SGHRS and YFSETQ. This CDR3 has 15 residues. In nucleotides, the CDR3 is TGCGCCAGCAGCTTGGGACTATGGAACACAGATACGCAGTATTTT. Encoded protein: CASSLGLWNTDTQYF. Using reference TRBV5-1 and TRBJ2-3 for the parts outside the CDR3, the full variable domain is KAGVTQTPRYLIKTRGQQVTLSCSPISGHRSVSWYQQTPGQGLQFLFEYFSETQRNKGNFPGRFSGRQFSNSRSEMNVSTLELGDSALYLCASSLGLWNTDTQYFGPGTRLTVL.

This clonotype occurred once. J is TRBJ1-2 and V is TRBV5-6; D is unclear. V lost 0 bases and J lost 2, with 8 bases in between. Germline assignment: CDR1 SGHDT and CDR2 YYEEEE. The CDR3 consists of 14 residues. The CDR3 loop reads CASSLGPRNYGYTF. DNA of the CDR3: TGTGCCAGCAGCTTGGGTCCCAGGAACTATGGCTACACCTTC.

This clonotype was detected a few times. The chain recombines TRBV9 with TRBJ2-7; unclear D gene. The germline gives CDR1 SGDLS, CDR2 YYNGEE. The ends were cut back, 0 bases at V and 2 bases at J, with 12 bases in the middle. The CDR3 length is 15 residues. The CDR3 is CASSVAPQETYEQYF. CDR3 bases: TGTGCCAGCAGCGTAGCTCCGCAAGAGACCTACGAGCAGTACTTC. Full variable domain (missing parts from reference TRBV9 and TRBJ2-7): DSGVTQTPKHLITATGQRVTLRCSPRSGDLSVYWYQQSLDQGLQFLIQYYNGEERAKGNILERFSAQQFPDLHSELNLSSLELGDSALYFCASSVAPQETYEQYFGPGTRLTVT.

This clonotype came up a few times. The CDR3: CASSVSVPSTDTQYF. In DNA, the CDR3 is TGTGCCAGCAGTGTTAGCGTACCTAGCACAGATACGCAGTATTTT. The chain employs TRBV6-5 and TRBJ2-3; TRBD2 might be the D (5 bases). With 5 bases removed from V and 0 bases from J, the gap between germline ends came to 12 bases. Germline values: CDR1 MNHEY, CDR2 SVGAGI. The CDR3 consists of 15 residues.

The table lists this clonotype with a few counts. V gene TRBV11-2 combines with J gene TRBJ2-1; maybe TRBD1 (6 bases). V was trimmed by 0 bases and J by 7 bases, leaving 22 bases between them. In germline, CDR1 is SGHAT, CDR2 FQNNGV. The CDR3 contains 18 residues. CDR3 in DNA: TGTGCCAGCAGCTTAGAGCGTCGGGTCAGGGGTAGGGGGAATGAGCAGTTCTTC. Its translation is CASSLERRVRGRGNEQFF.

The genes are TRBV19 and TRBJ2-1; the D gene is possibly TRBD1 (5 bases). This CDR3 has 13 residues. V was clipped by 1 base and J by 10 bases, with 11 bases between them. Germline lookup yields CDR1 LNHDA and CDR2 SQIVND (reference sequence). The CDR3 sequence is CASSIARVEEQFF. The CDR3 nucleotides read TGTGCCAGTAGTATAGCCAGGGTCGAGGAGCAGTTCTTC.

In this sample, this clonotype turned up a few times. The rearrangement links TRBV18 to TRBJ2-5; weak D call: TRBD1 (5 bases). TRBJ2-7 explains the end of the DNA better; the J call may be wrong. The CDR3 covers 14 residues. Germline CDR1 and CDR2: KGHSH and LQKENI. This CDR3 is CASTLGQRPYEQYF. CDR3 nucleotides: TGTGCCAGCACCCTGGGGCAGAGACCCTACGAGCAGTACTTC.